These 21 T cell receptor beta chains came from one sample sequenced in a study of PD-1 blockade in classical Hodgkin lymphoma. Assay used: immunoSEQ multiplex PCR; TCRdb lists only in-frame clones, some missing. The sample holds fewer than 20,000 clones, more than 80% seen once. Time point: newly diagnosed, previously untreated cHL patient sample. Sequencing was performed on peripheral blood mononuclear cells (PBMCs). The receptor set was obtained from a human donor with classical Hodgkin lymphoma.

This CDR3 reads CANRWGPYGYTF. CDR3 coding DNA: TGTGCCAACAGGTGGGGGCCCTATGGCTACACCTTC. The chain links TRBV30 to TRBJ1-2; possible D gene TRBD1, 6 bases. This CDR3 has 12 residues. Deletions cut 8 bases from V and 4 bases from J, with 14 bases between. The germline V gene encodes CDR1 GTSNPN and CDR2 SVGIG (reference sequence).

The chain couples TRBV10-3 to TRBJ2-3; 7 bases are shared with TRBD2. V trimming: 4 bases; J trimming: 5 bases; junction bases outside the gene matches: 6. The CDR3 has 14 amino acids. Germline-derived CDR1 and CDR2 are ENHRY and SYGVKD. CDR3 loop: CAISGTPGGDTQYF. The CDR3 coding sequence is TGTGCCATCAGTGGGACACCGGGGGGAGATACGCAGTATTTT.

V usage is TRBV6-4 and J usage is TRBJ2-6; D gene ambiguous. The length of the CDR3 is 14 residues. Trimming left V 2 bases short and J 2 bases short, with 4 bases between. Germline values: CDR1 MRHNA, CDR2 SNTAGT. The CDR3 nucleotides read TGTGCCAGCAGTGACGGGGCTGGGGCCAACGTCCTGACTTTC. This encodes CASSDGAGANVLTF.

In DNA, the CDR3 is TGTGCCAGCAGCTTAGTAGGTAGGTCGGGACTAGCTTACAATGAGCAGTTCTTC. This gives the protein CASSLVGRSGLAYNEQFF. The rearrangement links TRBV7-2 to TRBJ2-1; 9 nucleotides line up with TRBD2. The ends lost 1 base at V and 4 bases at J; junction bases unmatched: 11. This CDR3 contains 18 residues. Germline CDR1 SGHTA, CDR2 FQGNSA.

This rearrangement joins TRBV15 to TRBJ2-3; D unclear. Trimming left V 0 bases short and J 2 bases short, with 9 bases between. Germline V CDR1 and CDR2: LNHNV, YYDKDF (reference sequence). The CDR3 contains 15 residues. CDR3 residues: CATSRDKAYTDTQYF. The CDR3 DNA follows: TGTGCCACCAGCAGAGATAAGGCTTACACAGATACGCAGTATTTT.

This clone was counted a few times. The chain employs TRBV7-6 and TRBJ2-4; TRBD1 is a possible D gene (6 bases). Germline V gene lookup returns CDR1 SGHVS and CDR2 FNYEAQ. With 1 base removed from V and 4 bases from J, the gap between germline ends came to 11 bases. This CDR3 region has 15 residues. Here the CDR3 reads CASSLDWGPKNIQYF. The CDR3 region has the DNA TGTGCCAGCAGCTTAGATTGGGGGCCTAAAAACATTCAGTACTTC. The full variable domain, its missing parts supplied by reference TRBV7-6 and TRBJ2-4, is GAGVSQSPRYKVTKRGQDVALRCDPISGHVSLYWYRQALGQGPEFLTYFNYEAQQDKSGLPNDRFSAERPEGSISTLTIQRTEQRDSAMYRCASSLDWGPKNIQYFGAGTRLSVL.

This clone was seen just once. The chain has TRBV29-1 and TRBJ1-5; D not certain. The CDR3 length is 13 residues. CDR1 SQVTM and CDR2 ANQGSEA come from the germline V gene. Between the trimmed V and J ends, which lost 7 bases and 3 bases, there was a span of 13 bases. The DNA for the CDR3 is TGCAGCGCCCAACAAGGCTACAATCAGCCCCAGCATTTT. Protein product: CSAQQGYNQPQHF.

The chain joins TRBV4-1 to TRBJ2-6; tentatively, D is TRBD2 (5 bases). Between the trimmed V and J ends, which lost 1 base and 2 bases, there was a span of 21 bases. This CDR3 has 20 residues. CDR1 and CDR2 from the germline V gene are MGHRA and YSYEKL. The CDR3 bases are TGCGCCAGCAGCCAAGTCCGTGGGAGCGGAGCCATGACTGGGGCCAACGTCCTGACTTTC. Translation: CASSQVRGSGAMTGANVLTF.

The chain employs TRBV27 and TRBJ2-2; D gene unclear. Trimming took 0 bases from V and 1 from J, leaving 9 bases between them. The CDR3 loop spans 16 amino acids. Per the germline V gene, CDR1 is MNHEY and CDR2 is SMNVEV (reference sequence). Here the CDR3 DNA reads TGTGCCAGCAGTTTATCGAGGCACCTGAACACCGGGGAGCTGTTTTTT. Translated: CASSLSRHLNTGELFF.

V is TRBV7-9 and J is TRBJ1-2; D is undetermined. The CDR3 contains 14 residues. Per the germline V gene, CDR1 is SEHNR and CDR2 is FQNEAQ (reference sequence). The germline V and J ends were trimmed by 1 base and 0 bases, with 6 bases remaining between them. In DNA, the CDR3 is TGTGCCAGCAGCTTAGAGTCGGCTAACTATGGCTACACCTTC. It codes for CASSLESANYGYTF.

The V gene is TRBV5-4, the J gene TRBJ2-3, with D unresolved. V shed 4 bases and J shed 2 bases, with 5 bases lying between them. This CDR3 region has 12 residues. Per germline, CDR1 SGHNT and CDR2 YYREEE (reference sequence). CDR3 residues: CASSTYTDTQYF. The CDR3 DNA reads as TGTGCCAGCAGCACCTACACAGATACGCAGTATTTT.

This clone was detected a few times. The chain has TRBV7-9 and TRBJ2-5; D gene ambiguous. The V end lost 3 bases, the J end lost 2 bases, and 13 bases lay between the germline ends. This CDR3 is 15 amino acids long. The germline V gene has CDR1 SEHNR and CDR2 FQNEAQ (reference sequence). The CDR3 is CASSFPLGGQETQYF. The CDR3 DNA follows: TGTGCCAGCAGCTTCCCCCTTGGCGGTCAAGAGACCCAGTACTTC.

The chain joins TRBV7-3 to TRBJ2-2; D ambiguous. Germline V gene sequence: CDR1 SGHTA, CDR2 FQGTGA. This CDR3 has 19 residues. V was pared by 5 bases and J by 3 bases, with 25 bases between. CDR3: CASSQGRWTSTTDTGELFF. The DNA of the CDR3 is TGTGCCAGCAGCCAAGGACGGTGGACCTCAACCACCGACACCGGGGAGCTGTTTTTT.

J is TRBJ2-1 and V is TRBV27; the D gene is possibly TRBD1 (5 bases). The V end lost 4 bases, the J end lost 6 bases, and 10 bases lay between the germline ends. This CDR3 comprises 13 residues. CDR1 is MNHEY and CDR2 is SMNVEV in the germline V gene (reference sequence). The CDR3 DNA follows: TGTGCCAGCAGTTCCAGGGTCGGCAATGAGCAGTTCTTC. Amino acids: CASSSRVGNEQFF.

V is TRBV4-1 and J is TRBJ2-7; D is unresolved. This CDR3 comprises 13 residues. The germline gives CDR1 MGHRA, CDR2 YSYEKL. The ends were cut back, 1 base at V and 3 bases at J, with 7 bases in the middle. The CDR3 loop reads CASSQGGSYEQYF. DNA of the CDR3: TGCGCCAGCAGCCAAGGCGGCAGCTACGAGCAGTACTTC.

This clone has just one count. The CDR3 here is CASSLAVTNTGELFF. The CDR3 DNA sequence: TGCGCCAGCAGCTTGGCCGTGACTAACACCGGGGAGCTGTTTTTT. V and J are TRBV5-1 and TRBJ2-2; D gene unclear. Per the germline V gene, CDR1 is SGHRS and CDR2 is YFSETQ. V gave up 0 bases and J gave up 2 bases, with 8 bases separating them. The CDR3 consists of 15 residues.

This rearrangement joins TRBV4-2 to TRBJ2-2, with D tentatively TRBD2 (5 bases). The CDR3 is made up of 14 amino acids. Trimming left V 4 bases short and J 4 bases short, with 10 bases between. Germline-derived CDR1 and CDR2 are LGHNA and YNFKEQ. CDR3 protein: CASSLGLTTGELFF. The CDR3 nucleotides are TGTGCCAGCAGCCTCGGACTCACCACCGGGGAGCTGTTTTTT.

The CDR3 protein is CASSTWDAGGYGYTF. For the CDR3, the DNA is TGTGCCAGTAGTACCTGGGACGCGGGGGGTTATGGCTACACCTTC. The chain has TRBV19 and TRBJ1-2, with D perhaps matching TRBD1 (5 bases). V dropped 4 bases and J dropped 5 bases, with 17 bases sitting between them. CDR1 is LNHDA and CDR2 is SQIVND in the germline V gene (reference sequence). The length of the CDR3 is 15 residues.

The chain carries TRBV30 and TRBJ1-1, with 7 bases matching TRBD1. The germline gives CDR1 GTSNPN, CDR2 SVGIG (reference sequence). The CDR3 loop spans 13 amino acids. Trimming removed 7 bases from V and 3 bases from J; junction bases left unmatched: 8. The CDR3 protein is CALYRGPYTEAFF. In DNA, the CDR3 is TGTGCCTTATACAGGGGTCCGTACACTGAAGCTTTCTTT.

The chain recombines TRBV29-1 with TRBJ2-3; TRBD1 might be the D (5 bases). This CDR3 contains 13 residues. Trimming shortened V by 7 bases and J by 4 bases, and 15 bases separated the two germline ends. In germline, CDR1 is SQVTM, CDR2 ANQGSEA. In DNA form, the CDR3 reads TGCAGCGCGGACACGACGGGCTCAGATACGCAGTATTTT. Amino acid sequence: CSADTTGSDTQYF.

The gene calls are TRBV13 and TRBJ2-5; D is uncertain. Per the germline V gene, CDR1 is PRHDT and CDR2 is FYEKMQ (reference sequence). The CDR3 contains 15 residues. V was cut by 0 bases and J by 1 base, with 9 bases left in between. The CDR3 region has the DNA TGTGCCAGCAGCTTAGGCCAGCTGGGCCAAGAGACCCAGTACTTC. Translated: CASSLGQLGQETQYF.